The clone carrying this T cell receptor beta chain has a single count. Its antigen is still unknown. This entry belongs to a study of T cell responses to AZD1222 COVID-19 vaccine. TCRdb's table, derived via immunoSEQ multiplex PCR, lists solely in-frame clones and lacks some. This table holds 100,000 to 150,000 clones, 94% found once. The study, taken as a whole, reports: Unmutated variant regions reportedly attract nearly half of all spike-specific TCRs. Across the whole spike, CD4 TCRs peaked at regions 160-218 and 743-854. Only 5 to 7 AZD1222 recipients tested seropositive at baseline.

The sample consisted of peripheral blood, taken on day 0 of AZD1222 vaccination. The receptor was isolated from an adult in good health.

CDR3 bases: TGTGCCAGCAGTTACGGCCCCTCACGAGAGCAGTACTTC. Its translation is CASSYGPSREQYF. V usage is TRBV6-5 and J usage is TRBJ2-7; D is unresolved. Germline V gene sequence: CDR1 MNHEY, CDR2 SVGAGI. The CDR3 sequence is 13 residues long. V was shortened by 2 bases and J by 7 bases, with 12 bases between the two germline ends.